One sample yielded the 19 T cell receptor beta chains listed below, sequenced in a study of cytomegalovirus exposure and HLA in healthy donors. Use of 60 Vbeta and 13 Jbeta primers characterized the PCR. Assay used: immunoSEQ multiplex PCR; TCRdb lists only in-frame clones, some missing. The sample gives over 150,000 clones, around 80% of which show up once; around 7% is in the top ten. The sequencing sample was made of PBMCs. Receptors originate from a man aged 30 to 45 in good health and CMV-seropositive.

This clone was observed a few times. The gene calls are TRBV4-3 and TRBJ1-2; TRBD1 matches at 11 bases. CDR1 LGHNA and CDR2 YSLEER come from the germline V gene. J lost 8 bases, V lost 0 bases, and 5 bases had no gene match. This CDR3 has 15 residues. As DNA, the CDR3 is TGCGCCAGCAGCCAAGAAGCGGGACAGGGGGAAGGCTACACCTTC. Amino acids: CASSQEAGQGEGYTF.

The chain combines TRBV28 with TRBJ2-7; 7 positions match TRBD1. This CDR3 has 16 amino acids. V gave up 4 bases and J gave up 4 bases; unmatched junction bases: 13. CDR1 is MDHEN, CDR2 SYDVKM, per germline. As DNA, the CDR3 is TGTGCCAGCAGTTCCCCACAGGGGTTCCTACAGTACGAGCAGTACTTC. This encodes CASSSPQGFLQYEQYF.

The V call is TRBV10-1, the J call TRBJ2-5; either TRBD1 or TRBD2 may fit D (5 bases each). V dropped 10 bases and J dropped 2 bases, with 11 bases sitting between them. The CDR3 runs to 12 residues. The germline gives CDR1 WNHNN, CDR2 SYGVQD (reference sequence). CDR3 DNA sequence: TGCGCCAACAGAGGGGTACAAGAGACCCAGTACTTC. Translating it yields CANRGVQETQYF.

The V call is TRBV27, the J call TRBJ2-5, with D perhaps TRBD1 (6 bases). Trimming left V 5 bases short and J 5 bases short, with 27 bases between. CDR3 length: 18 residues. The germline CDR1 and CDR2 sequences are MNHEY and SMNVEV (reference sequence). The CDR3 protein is CASSPTRGRGWFLETQYF. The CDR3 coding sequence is TGTGCCAGCAGTCCTACCAGGGGTAGGGGATGGTTCTTGGAGACCCAGTACTTC.

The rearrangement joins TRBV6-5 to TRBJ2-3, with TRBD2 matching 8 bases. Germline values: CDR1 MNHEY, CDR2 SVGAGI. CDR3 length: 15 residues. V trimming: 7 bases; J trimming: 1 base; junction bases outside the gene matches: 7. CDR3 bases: TGTGCCAGCATGAGGAGCGGGAGCCGCACAGATACGCAGTATTTT. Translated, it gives CASMRSGSRTDTQYF.

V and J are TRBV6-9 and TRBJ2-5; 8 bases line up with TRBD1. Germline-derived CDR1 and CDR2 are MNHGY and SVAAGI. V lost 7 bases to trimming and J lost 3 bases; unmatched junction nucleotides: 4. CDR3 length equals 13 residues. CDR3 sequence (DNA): TGTGCCAGCAACAAGACAGGGGAAGAGACCCAGTACTTC. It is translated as CASNKTGEETQYF.

CDR3 region: CASSETSGTTLGGFF. The CDR3 nucleotides are TGCGCCAGCAGTGAGACTAGCGGGACCACCCTTGGCGGGTTCTTC. V usage is TRBV10-2 and J usage is TRBJ2-1, with 10 bases that match TRBD2. With 2 bases clipped from V and 15 bases from J, the junction kept 13 bases outside the gene matches. CDR1 is WSHSY and CDR2 is SAAADI in the germline V gene. The CDR3 covers 15 residues.

The CDR3 region has the DNA TGTGCCAGCAGTTTATTGGGGCAGGGGCAGGGTGAAAAACTGTTTTTT. Protein: CASSLLGQGQGEKLFF. This chain connects TRBV28 to TRBJ1-4, with D perhaps TRBD1 (6 bases). The germline CDR1 and CDR2 sequences are MDHEN and SYDVKM. Trimming took off 1 base at V and 7 bases at J, with 16 bases between the two ends. This CDR3 region has 16 residues.

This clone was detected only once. The CDR3 DNA reads TGTGCCAGCAGCTTAGATCGGCGGTATGAGCAGTTCTTC. Translating gives CASSLDRRYEQFF. The V gene is TRBV11-3, the J gene TRBJ2-1; D uncertain. The germline gives CDR1 SGHNT, CDR2 YENEEA. Trimming shortened V by 0 bases and J by 8 bases, and 8 bases separated the two germline ends. CDR3 length: 13 amino acids. The variable domain in full, with the rest retrieved from reference TRBV11-3 and TRBJ2-1, is EAGVVQSPRYKIIEKKQPVAFWCNPISGHNTLYWYLQNLGQGPELLIRYENEEAVDDSQLPKDRFSAERLKGVDSTLKIQPAELGDSAVYLCASSLDRRYEQFFGPGTRLTVL.

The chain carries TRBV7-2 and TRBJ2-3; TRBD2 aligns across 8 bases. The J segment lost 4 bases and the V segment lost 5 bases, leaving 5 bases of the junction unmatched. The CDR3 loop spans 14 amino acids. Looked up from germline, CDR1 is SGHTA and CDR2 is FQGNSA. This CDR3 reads CASSKRGIADTQYF. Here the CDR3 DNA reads TGTGCCAGCAGCAAGCGGGGGATCGCAGATACGCAGTATTTT.

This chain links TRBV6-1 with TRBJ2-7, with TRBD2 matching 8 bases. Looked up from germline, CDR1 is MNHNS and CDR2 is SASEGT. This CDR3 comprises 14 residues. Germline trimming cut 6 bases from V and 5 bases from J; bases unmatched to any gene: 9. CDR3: CASRPGLGVHEQYF. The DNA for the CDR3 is TGTGCCAGCAGACCGGGACTAGGGGTCCACGAGCAGTACTTC.

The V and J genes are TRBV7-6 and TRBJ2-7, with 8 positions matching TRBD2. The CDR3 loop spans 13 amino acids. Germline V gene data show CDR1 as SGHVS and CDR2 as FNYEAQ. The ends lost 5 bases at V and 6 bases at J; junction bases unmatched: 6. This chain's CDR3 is CASSKGLGGEQYF. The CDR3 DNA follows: TGTGCCAGCAGCAAGGGACTAGGGGGCGAGCAGTACTTC.

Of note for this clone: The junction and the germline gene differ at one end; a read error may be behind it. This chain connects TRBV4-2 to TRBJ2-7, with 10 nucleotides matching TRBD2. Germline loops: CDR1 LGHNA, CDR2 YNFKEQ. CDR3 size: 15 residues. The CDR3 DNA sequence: TGTGCCAGCAGCCCCGGGACTAGCGAGTCCTACGGGCAGTACTTC. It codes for CASSPGTSESYGQYF.

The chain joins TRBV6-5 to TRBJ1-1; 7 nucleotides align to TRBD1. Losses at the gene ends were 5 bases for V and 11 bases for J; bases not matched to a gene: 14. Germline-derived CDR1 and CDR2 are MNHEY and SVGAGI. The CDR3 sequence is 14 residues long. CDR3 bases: TGTGCCAGCAGTCCCTCGACAGGGTGGAATGAGGCTTTCTTT. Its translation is CASSPSTGWNEAFF.

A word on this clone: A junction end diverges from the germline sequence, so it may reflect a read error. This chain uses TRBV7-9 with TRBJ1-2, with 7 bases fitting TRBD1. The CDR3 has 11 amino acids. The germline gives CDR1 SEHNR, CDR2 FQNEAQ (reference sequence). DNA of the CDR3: TGTTCCAGCACAAGGACAGGAAGCGACACCTTC. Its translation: CSSTRTGSDTF.

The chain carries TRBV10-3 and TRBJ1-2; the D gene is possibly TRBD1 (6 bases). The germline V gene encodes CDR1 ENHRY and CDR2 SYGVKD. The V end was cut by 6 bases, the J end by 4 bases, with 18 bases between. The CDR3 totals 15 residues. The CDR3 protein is CAIRQSQGTAYGYTF. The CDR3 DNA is TGTGCCATCAGACAAAGCCAGGGGACGGCCTATGGCTACACCTTC.

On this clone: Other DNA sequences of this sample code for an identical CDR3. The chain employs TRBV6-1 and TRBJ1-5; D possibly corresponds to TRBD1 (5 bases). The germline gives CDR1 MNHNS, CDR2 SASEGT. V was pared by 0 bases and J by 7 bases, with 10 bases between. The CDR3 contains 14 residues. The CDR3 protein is CASSEAGGLQPQHF. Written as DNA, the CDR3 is TGTGCCAGCAGTGAAGCGGGGGGACTCCAGCCCCAGCATTTT.

Here the CDR3 reads CASSFLTSGGPQETQYF. CDR3 nucleotide sequence: TGTGCCAGCAGCTTCTTGACTAGCGGGGGGCCTCAAGAGACCCAGTACTTC. The V and J genes are TRBV5-6 and TRBJ2-5; 13 nucleotides agree with TRBD2. The CDR3 is made up of 17 amino acids. The V segment lost 2 bases and the J segment 2 bases; nucleotides outside the gene matches: 6. Germline values: CDR1 SGHDT, CDR2 YYEEEE.

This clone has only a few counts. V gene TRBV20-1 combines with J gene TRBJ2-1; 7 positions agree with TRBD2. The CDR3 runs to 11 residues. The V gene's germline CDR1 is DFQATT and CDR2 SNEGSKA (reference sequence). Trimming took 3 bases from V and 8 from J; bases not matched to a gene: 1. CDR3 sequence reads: CSARRGYEQFF. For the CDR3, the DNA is TGCAGTGCTAGGCGGGGGTATGAGCAGTTCTTC.